This passage covers 19 T cell receptor beta chains from one sample sequenced in a study of T cells in Graves' hyperthyroidism and ophthalmopathy. Amplified TCR beta CDR3 regions derived from RNA transcripts. HTBI primers were used for first-round RT-PCR of the TCR CDR3. Using its own MiXCR run on the multiplex PCR reads, TCRdb lists one record per CDR3 protein. The table lists around 23,000 distinct CDR3 sequences, under 55% of them singletons, with about a quarter in the top ten. Sequenced material: blood. These receptors all come from a woman between 40 and 50 years old with Graves' hyperthyroidism that later progressed to Graves' ophthalmopathy.

This clonotype was seen repeatedly, ten times or more. V and J are TRBV7-3 and TRBJ1-1; D remains unclear. V lost 3 bases to trimming and J lost 1 base, with 9 bases between them. Germline-derived CDR1 and CDR2 are SGHTA and FQGTGA. This CDR3 is 14 amino acids long. CDR3 bases: TGTGCCAGCAGCTTCGGAGGGCAGAACACTGAAGCTTTCTTT. Translated: CASSFGGQNTEAFF.

This clonotype is medium-sized. The genes are TRBV9 and TRBJ1-6; possibly TRBD1 for D (5 bases). Trimming took 3 bases from V and 6 from J, leaving 16 bases between them. The CDR3 is 16 amino acids. Germline V gives CDR1 SGDLS, CDR2 YYNGEE. As DNA, the CDR3 is TGTGCCAGCAGCGCGGATTCAGGGTTTACTAATTCACCCCTCCACTTT. Translation: CASSADSGFTNSPLHF.

This clonotype was counted many times. V usage is TRBV6-6 and J usage is TRBJ2-5; weak D call: TRBD1 (6 bases). Germline CDR1 is MNHNY and CDR2 is SVGAGI (reference sequence). This CDR3 has 14 residues. V lost 5 bases and J lost 2, with 12 bases in between. The DNA of the CDR3 is TGTGCCAGCAGTCCTAGACAGGAGCAAGAGACCCAGTACTTC. This sequence encodes CASSPRQEQETQYF.

Regarding this clonotype: The CDR3 does not close with the conserved phenylalanine or tryptophan, likely indicating a read error. The DNA is left out, because the CDR3 cannot be placed on it with certainty; the CDR3 is given as TCRdb lists it. The rearrangement links TRBV9 to TRBJ2-7; the table calls TRBD2, which could not be checked here. CDR1 and CDR2 (germline): SGDLS, YYNGEE. The CDR3 is 9 residues long, counting both termini. CDR3: CASSVVQGH.

The chain combines TRBV24-1 with TRBJ2-5; TRBD2 is a possible D gene (6 bases). Germline CDR1 reads KGHDR; CDR2 reads SFDVKD. Trimming removed 9 bases from V and 5 bases from J, with 15 bases in between. CDR3 size: 13 residues. The CDR3 DNA sequence: TGTGCCACCTTGCGGCGGGACGGGGAGACCCAGTACTTC. It is translated as CATLRRDGETQYF.

This clonotype was seen a few times. The chain uses TRBV29-1 and TRBJ2-3, with D possibly being TRBD1 or TRBD2 (5 bases each). The CDR3 has 17 amino acids. Trimming removed 5 bases from V and 3 bases from J, with 24 bases in between. From germline, CDR1 is SQVTM and CDR2 ANQGSEA. The CDR3 nucleotides read TGCAGCGTTTTCGGGACGATCCAGGGTGTTGGGACAGATACGCAGTATTTT. This translates into CSVFGTIQGVGTDTQYF.

J is TRBJ2-4 and V is TRBV9; possible D gene TRBD2, 5 bases. Germline V gene lookup returns CDR1 SGDLS and CDR2 YYNGEE. Trimming took off 0 bases at V and 5 bases at J, with 6 bases between the two ends. This CDR3 has 13 residues. This CDR3 is CASSVEGENIQYF. The CDR3 DNA is TGTGCCAGCAGCGTAGAGGGAGAAAACATTCAGTACTTC.

The chain combines TRBV7-9 with TRBJ2-1; D not certain. V was shortened by 8 bases and J by 0 bases, with 8 bases between the two germline ends. The CDR3 contains 13 residues. Germline V CDR1 and CDR2: SEHNR, FQNEAQ (reference sequence). The CDR3, as DNA: TGTGCCAGCGGCCCCACCTCCTACAATGAGCAGTTCTTC. Protein product: CASGPTSYNEQFF.

The genes are TRBV19 and TRBJ2-7; 9 positions match TRBD2. The CDR3 runs 15 residues. V lost 1 base and J lost 5; bases outside the gene matches: 6. The germline CDR1 and CDR2 sequences are LNHDA and SQIVND (reference sequence). CDR3: CASSIGLAGLDEQYF. In nucleotides, the CDR3 is TGTGCCAGTAGTATAGGCCTAGCGGGGCTCGACGAGCAGTACTTC. The full variable domain, rest sourced from reference TRBV19 and TRBJ2-7, is DGGITQSPKYLFRKEGQNVTLSCEQNLNHDAMYWYRQDPGQGLRLIYYSQIVNDFQKGDIAEGYSVSREKKESFPLTVTSAQKNPTAFYLCASSIGLAGLDEQYFGPGTRLTVT.

This clonotype has just a few counts. This rearrangement joins TRBV2 to TRBJ2-7; 9 bases line up with TRBD2. This CDR3 has 15 residues. The J segment lost 9 bases and the V segment lost 11 bases, leaving 20 bases of the junction unmatched. The germline CDR1 and CDR2 sequences are SNHLY and FYNNEI. CDR3 sequence reads: CAGATASGIATVQYF. CDR3 DNA sequence: TGTGCCGGTGCGACGGCTAGCGGGATAGCTACGGTGCAGTACTTC.

The chain uses TRBV10-3 and TRBJ2-2, with 9 bases aligning to TRBD2. The CDR3 loop spans 14 amino acids. Trimming at V came to 3 bases and at J to 4 bases, leaving 0 bases not matched to a gene. The germline CDR1 and CDR2 sequences are ENHRY and SYGVKD. CDR3 residues: CAISDSGSTGELFF. The CDR3 DNA reads TGTGCCATCAGTGATAGCGGGAGCACCGGGGAGCTGTTTTTT.

The rearrangement joins TRBV9 to TRBJ2-3; D unresolved. The CDR3 is made up of 13 amino acids. V gave up 0 bases and J gave up 3 bases, with 5 bases separating them. Germline CDR1 SGDLS, CDR2 YYNGEE. CDR3 in DNA: TGTGCCAGCAGCGTAGGAGGTACAGATACGCAGTATTTT. Amino acid sequence: CASSVGGTDTQYF. Complete variable domain (other parts from reference TRBV9 and TRBJ2-3): DSGVTQTPKHLITATGQRVTLRCSPRSGDLSVYWYQQSLDQGLQFLIQYYNGEERAKGNILERFSAQQFPDLHSELNLSSLELGDSALYFCASSVGGTDTQYFGPGTRLTVL.

This clonotype is deemed medium-sized. This chain uses TRBV10-3 with TRBJ2-1; D remains ambiguous. Germline values: CDR1 ENHRY, CDR2 SYGVKD. The V and J ends lost 7 bases and 8 bases respectively, with 27 bases between them. CDR3 length: 17 amino acids. CDR3 DNA: TGTGCCATCACTCCCGATCGAAAGGCTTCCCTCAGGTATGAGCAGTTCTTC. This codes for CAITPDRKASLRYEQFF.

The rearrangement links TRBV20-1 to TRBJ2-7; 10 bases match TRBD2. V gave up 6 bases and J gave up 6 bases; unmatched junction bases: 5. The CDR3 contains 12 residues. Germline V lookup: CDR1 DFQATT, CDR2 SNEGSKA (reference sequence). In DNA, the CDR3 is TGCAGTGCCACGGGACTAGCGCTCGAGCAGTACTTC. It codes for CSATGLALEQYF.

This rearrangement joins TRBV10-1 to TRBJ2-7; 9 bases map to TRBD2. Trimming removed 4 bases from V and 5 bases from J; junction bases left unmatched: 9. The CDR3 is 15 amino acids. The germline CDR1 and CDR2 sequences are WNHNN and SYGVQD (reference sequence). In DNA form, the CDR3 reads TGCGCCAGCAGTGCTAGGCGGGGGGGCCCTAACGAGCAGTACTTC. Translation: CASSARRGGPNEQYF.

The genes are TRBV24-1 and TRBJ2-5; 8 bases map to TRBD1. V lost 3 bases to trimming and J lost 5 bases; unmatched junction nucleotides: 4. The CDR3 covers 14 residues. Germline values: CDR1 KGHDR, CDR2 SFDVKD. This chain's CDR3 is CATSDRQGLETQYF. CDR3 coding DNA: TGTGCCACCAGTGATCGACAGGGGTTGGAGACCCAGTACTTC.

This clonotype was seen many times. This may be a read error: a much more frequent sequence differs by one nucleotide. The chain employs TRBV20-1 and TRBJ1-2; 8 bases align to TRBD1. V dropped 5 bases and J dropped 7; count of bases not matched to a gene: 18. The CDR3 totals 16 residues. Germline V gives CDR1 DFQATT, CDR2 SNEGSKA (reference sequence). The CDR3 bases are TGCAGTGCTGACCGAACTCAGGACAGGGATGCTGGTGGCTACACCTTC. Its protein product is CSADRTQDRDAGGYTF.

The V gene is TRBV20-1, the J gene TRBJ2-7; D perhaps matches TRBD1 (7 bases). CDR1 and CDR2 (germline): DFQATT, SNEGSKA (reference sequence). The ends were cut back, 4 bases at V and 3 bases at J, with 13 bases in the middle. CDR3 length: 13 amino acids. DNA for the CDR3: TGCAGTGCTATCTGGCAGGGGGGCTACGAGCAGTACTTC. Its translation: CSAIWQGGYEQYF.

The chain joins TRBV29-1 to TRBJ2-1, with 7 bases fitting TRBD1. There are 14 residues in the CDR3. CDR1 SQVTM and CDR2 ANQGSEA come from the germline V gene. V shed 3 bases, J shed 4 bases, and the junction held 6 bases outside the gene matches. CDR3 in DNA: TGCAGCGTTGAGGCGCAGGGGGTTTACAATGAGCAGTTCTTC. As protein: CSVEAQGVYNEQFF.